Following are 6 T cell receptor beta chains from one sample sequenced in a study of blood T cell repertoires in COVID-19 (dated by TCRdb to the early 2020s). Libraries were made using the immunoSEQ multiplex PCR assay. Here the immuneACCESS table is served through TCRdb, limited to in-frame sequences with V and J called. Missing clones are a known gap in these copies; in checked studies unresolved V genes cover under half, and the rest lacks a known reason. The sample has about 95,000 clones on record, 85% to 95% of them singletons. The top ten clonotypes cover 3.9% of the sample. The sequenced sample was peripheral blood. The source of these receptors is a woman in her forties or fifties in a cohort sampled during active COVID-19.

The chain uses TRBV11-2 and TRBJ1-1; 7 nucleotides match TRBD1. Germline CDR1 SGHAT, CDR2 FQNNGV. V shed 4 bases, J shed 5 bases, and the junction held 4 bases outside the gene matches. This CDR3 has 13 amino acids. The CDR3 DNA reads TGTGCCAGCAGCTACACAGGGGATACTGAAGCTTTCTTT. This gives the protein CASSYTGDTEAFF.

The chain combines TRBV30 with TRBJ1-1, with TRBD1 as a possible D gene (6 bases). This CDR3 has 15 amino acids. Germline CDR1 reads GTSNPN; CDR2 reads SVGIG (reference sequence). V lost 4 bases and J lost 5, with 20 bases in between. The CDR3 nucleotides are TGTGCCTGGATTCCAGGACAGTCGGGGCGGACTGAAGCTTTCTTT. Translation gives CAWIPGQSGRTEAFF. Together with reference TRBV30 and TRBJ1-1, the CDR3 gives the full variable domain: SQTIHQWPATLVQPVGSPLSLECTVEGTSNPNLYWYRQAAGRGLQLLFYSVGIGQISSEVPQNLSASRPQDRQFILSSKKLLLSDSGFYLCAWIPGQSGRTEAFFGQGTRLTVV.

The V and J genes are TRBV6-4 and TRBJ2-1, with 9 bases aligning to TRBD2. Germline V gene data show CDR1 as MRHNA and CDR2 as SNTAGT. CDR3 length: 15 residues. Trimming at V came to 2 bases and at J to 2 bases, leaving 1 base not matched to a gene. Here the CDR3 reads CASSDAGGPYNEQFF. The CDR3 region has the DNA TGTGCCAGCAGTGACGCGGGGGGGCCCTACAATGAGCAGTTCTTC.

The V gene is TRBV11-3, the J gene TRBJ2-1, with D perhaps TRBD1 (6 bases). V was clipped by 5 bases and J by 1 base, with 15 bases between them. This CDR3 is built from 16 residues. CDR1 and CDR2 from the germline V gene are SGHNT and YENEEA. CDR3: CASSLGHLGSYNEQFF. CDR3 coding DNA: TGTGCCAGCAGCCTGGGACACCTCGGATCCTACAATGAGCAGTTCTTC.

V is TRBV10-1 and J is TRBJ2-1, with D perhaps matching TRBD1 (5 bases). The V gene's germline CDR1 is WNHNN and CDR2 SYGVQD (reference sequence). V was shortened by 0 bases and J by 7 bases, with 7 bases between the two germline ends. The CDR3 is made up of 13 amino acids. CDR3 in amino acids: CASSESGVNEQFF. CDR3 DNA: TGCGCCAGCAGTGAGTCAGGGGTTAATGAGCAGTTCTTC.

The gene calls are TRBV7-3 and TRBJ1-2, with 11 bases matching TRBD1. With V trimmed by 4 bases and J by 8 bases, 3 bases remained unmatched. The germline V gene encodes CDR1 SGHTA and CDR2 FQGTGA. CDR3 size: 13 residues. CDR3 in amino acids: CASSSDRGLGYTF. The CDR3 nucleotides read TGTGCCAGCAGCTCGGACAGGGGGCTAGGCTACACCTTC.